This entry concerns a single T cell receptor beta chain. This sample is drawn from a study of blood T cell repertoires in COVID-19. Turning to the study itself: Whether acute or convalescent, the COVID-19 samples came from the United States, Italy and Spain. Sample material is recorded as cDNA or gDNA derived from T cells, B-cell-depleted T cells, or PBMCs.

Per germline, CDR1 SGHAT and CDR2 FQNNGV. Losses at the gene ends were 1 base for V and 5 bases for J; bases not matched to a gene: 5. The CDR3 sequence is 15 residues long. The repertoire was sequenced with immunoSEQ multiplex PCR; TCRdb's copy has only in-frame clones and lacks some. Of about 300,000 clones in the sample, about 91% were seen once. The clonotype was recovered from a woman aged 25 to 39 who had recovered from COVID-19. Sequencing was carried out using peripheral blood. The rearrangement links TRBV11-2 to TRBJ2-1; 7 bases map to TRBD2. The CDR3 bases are TGTGCCAGCAGCTTAGGTCCGGGGGGAGACAATGAGCAGTTCTTC. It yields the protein CASSLGPGGDNEQFF.